The 18 T cell receptor beta chains below were found in one sample sequenced in a study of cytomegalovirus exposure and HLA in healthy donors. Vbeta (60) and Jbeta (13) primers were used in the PCR. The data were produced by immunoSEQ multiplex PCR, yet TCRdb's version contains in-frame clones alone and is incomplete. The sample consists of approximately 110,000 clones, around 73% of them appearing once. The sample taken for sequencing was PBMCs. The receptors shown here come from a man aged 55 to 69 in good health and CMV-seropositive.

V gene TRBV2 combines with J gene TRBJ1-1; 7 nucleotides align to TRBD1. CDR3 length: 13 amino acids. The germline gives CDR1 SNHLY, CDR2 FYNNEI. The ends lost 9 bases at V and 0 bases at J; junction bases unmatched: 4. CDR3 protein: CARGQAMNTEAFF. The CDR3 DNA is TGTGCCAGAGGACAGGCAATGAACACTGAAGCTTTCTTT.

The V and J genes are TRBV19 and TRBJ1-5; TRBD1 is a possible D gene (5 bases). V was pared by 5 bases and J by 1 base, with 18 bases between. Germline V gives CDR1 LNHDA, CDR2 SQIVND (reference sequence). CDR3 length equals 17 residues. The CDR3 coding sequence is TGTGCCAGTAGTCCCAGGGCCCAAAGTCGGAGCAATCAGCCCCAGCATTTT. Its translation: CASSPRAQSRSNQPQHF.

The chain couples TRBV6-1 to TRBJ1-1; maybe TRBD1 (5 bases). V was clipped by 2 bases and J by 6 bases, with 13 bases between them. This CDR3 is built from 14 residues. Germline CDR1 is MNHNS and CDR2 is SASEGT. The CDR3 bases are TGTGCCAGCAGTGAACAGGGTGGGCTTTCTGAAGCTTTCTTT. As protein: CASSEQGGLSEAFF.

This rearrangement joins TRBV15 to TRBJ2-5; D is uncertain. V was trimmed by 0 bases and J by 0 bases, leaving 8 bases between them. The CDR3 is 15 residues long. Per germline, CDR1 LNHNV and CDR2 YYDKDF (reference sequence). CDR3 loop: CATSRDHSNQETQYF. The CDR3 DNA reads as TGTGCCACCAGCAGAGATCATAGTAACCAAGAGACCCAGTACTTC. The complete variable domain, with remaining parts taken from reference TRBV15 and TRBJ2-5, reads DAMVIQNPRYQVTQFGKPVTLSCSQTLNHNVMYWYQQKSSQAPKLLFHYYDKDFNNEADTPDNFQSRRPNTSFCFLDIRSPGLGDTAMYLCATSRDHSNQETQYFGPGTRLLVL.

The chain is built from TRBV5-1 and TRBJ2-3, with D perhaps matching TRBD2 (6 bases). Germline assignment: CDR1 SGHRS and CDR2 YFSETQ. The germline V and J ends were trimmed by 4 bases and 0 bases, with 12 bases remaining between them. The CDR3 covers 15 residues. The CDR3 DNA reads as TGCGCCAGCAGCCCCGGGAGCCCTAGCACAGATACGCAGTATTTT. Translated, it gives CASSPGSPSTDTQYF. Full variable domain (missing parts from reference TRBV5-1 and TRBJ2-3): KAGVTQTPRYLIKTRGQQVTLSCSPISGHRSVSWYQQTPGQGLQFLFEYFSETQRNKGNFPGRFSGRQFSNSRSEMNVSTLELGDSALYLCASSPGSPSTDTQYFGPGTRLTVL.

V is TRBV2 and J is TRBJ2-2, with D possibly TRBD1 on 5 matching bases. Germline CDR1 reads SNHLY; CDR2 reads FYNNEI. V lost 10 bases and J lost 3, with 15 bases in between. This CDR3 contains 14 residues. The chain's CDR3 is CATRGRVHTGELFF. The CDR3 DNA follows: TGTGCCACCCGTGGCAGGGTTCACACCGGGGAGCTGTTTTTT.

This clone was found a few times. In DNA, the CDR3 is TGTGCCAGCGCCGGGGCAGGGGGGTACGAGCAGTACTTC. Its protein product is CASAGAGGYEQYF. The rearrangement joins TRBV14 to TRBJ2-7; D might be TRBD1 (7 bases). Germline lookup yields CDR1 SGHDN and CDR2 FVKESK. This CDR3 is built from 13 residues. Trimming left V 8 bases short and J 4 bases short, with 15 bases between.

The chain couples TRBV15 to TRBJ1-6; TRBD1 matches at 12 bases. Germline loops: CDR1 LNHNV, CDR2 YYDKDF (reference sequence). Losses at the gene ends were 5 bases for V and 12 bases for J; bases not matched to a gene: 8. This CDR3 is 15 amino acids long. CDR3 residues: CATSRGTGGQGPLHF. CDR3 DNA: TGTGCCACCAGCCGCGGGACAGGGGGCCAGGGACCCCTCCACTTT.

The chain joins TRBV28 to TRBJ1-6; TRBD1 is a possible D gene (6 bases). Germline V gives CDR1 MDHEN, CDR2 SYDVKM. This CDR3 region has 16 residues. V was pared by 5 bases and J by 7 bases, with 18 bases between. The CDR3 DNA reads as TGTGCCAGCAGTCCGAGATTTTTTACAGGGAATTCACCCCTCCACTTT. This gives the protein CASSPRFFTGNSPLHF.

The chain couples TRBV5-5 to TRBJ1-1; 8 bases match TRBD1. V lost 4 bases, J lost 3 bases, and 8 bases stayed unmatched. Germline V lookup: CDR1 SGHKS, CDR2 YYEKEE (reference sequence). This CDR3 region has 15 residues. CDR3 bases: TGTGCCAGCAGCGTTACCGACAGGGGCCACACTGAAGCTTTCTTT. Residues: CASSVTDRGHTEAFF.

This chain joins TRBV5-6 and TRBJ1-1; D is uncertain. Germline V CDR1 and CDR2: SGHDT, YYEEEE. The CDR3 spans 15 residues. The germline V and J ends were trimmed by 2 bases and 4 bases, with 15 bases remaining between them. This CDR3 reads CASSFGWVGGTEAFF. Written as DNA, the CDR3 is TGTGCCAGCAGCTTTGGGTGGGTAGGAGGCACTGAAGCTTTCTTT.

The chain uses TRBV5-8 and TRBJ1-4; a possible D gene is TRBD1 (5 bases). The CDR3 covers 15 residues. V was shortened by 2 bases and J by 3 bases, with 11 bases between the two germline ends. Looked up from germline, CDR1 is SGHTS and CDR2 is YDEGEE. The CDR3 loop is CASSFRVKANEKLFF. In DNA form, the CDR3 reads TGTGCCAGCAGCTTCAGGGTGAAAGCTAATGAAAAACTGTTTTTT. Filled out from reference TRBV5-8 and TRBJ1-4, the complete variable domain reads EAGVTQSPTHLIKTRGQQATLRCSPISGHTSVYWYQQALGLGLQFLLWYDEGEERNRGNFPPRFSGRQFPNYSSELNVNALELEDSALYLCASSFRVKANEKLFFGSGTQLSVL.

The gene calls are TRBV28 and TRBJ1-2; no firm D call. The length of the CDR3 is 14 residues. The germline gives CDR1 MDHEN, CDR2 SYDVKM. V was clipped by 3 bases and J by 13 bases, with 21 bases between them. In DNA, the CDR3 is TGTGCCAGCAGTTTTTCTGGAGGTATAAGGTCCCCCACCTTC. It translates to CASSFSGGIRSPTF.

Only a few counts were recorded for this clone. The chain joins TRBV30 to TRBJ1-5; no clear D. Germline V gives CDR1 GTSNPN, CDR2 SVGIG (reference sequence). The CDR3 covers 13 residues. V was trimmed by 1 base and J by 9 bases, leaving 13 bases between them. The CDR3 DNA reads as TGTGCCTGGAGTGCGCTTCCGGGGAGGCCCCAGCATTTT. Translation gives CAWSALPGRPQHF.

This chain connects TRBV19 to TRBJ1-2; D is possibly TRBD1 (6 bases). Trimming removed 6 bases at V and 4 bases at J, with 12 bases between. Germline V gene lookup returns CDR1 LNHDA and CDR2 SQIVND (reference sequence). CDR3 length: 13 residues. In DNA, the CDR3 is TGTGCCAGTAGCGCGACAGGTTCCTATGGCTACACCTTC. Its translation is CASSATGSYGYTF.

V is TRBV19 and J is TRBJ1-2; tentative D call: TRBD1 (6 bases). Trimming cost V 7 bases and J 1 base, with 10 bases left between them. The CDR3 is 13 residues long. Germline CDR1 is LNHDA and CDR2 is SQIVND (reference sequence). CDR3 DNA sequence: TGTGCCAGTACACAAGGGGGTAACTATGGCTACACCTTC. This encodes CASTQGGNYGYTF.

The genes are TRBV7-3 and TRBJ2-5; 10 nucleotides match TRBD1. The DNA matches TRBJ2-7 better at its end, which makes the J call doubtful. The germline gives CDR1 SGHTA, CDR2 FQGTGA. The CDR3 sequence is 13 residues long. As DNA, the CDR3 is TGTGCCCGCGTGGGACAGGGGCCCTACGAGCAGTACTTC. Translating it yields CARVGQGPYEQYF.

A single count supports this clone. This chain links TRBV9 with TRBJ1-2; no clear D gene. CDR1 SGDLS and CDR2 YYNGEE come from the germline V gene. This CDR3 contains 13 residues. V was trimmed by 1 base and J by 5 bases, leaving 9 bases between them. The CDR3 nucleotides read TGTGCCAGCAGCGTAACAGTAGGATATGGCTACACCTTC. It codes for CASSVTVGYGYTF.